These 4 T cell receptor beta chains were sequenced from one sample in a study of Graves' ophthalmopathy and Graves' hyperthyroidism. As the template, RNA transcripts were used to amplify TCR beta CDR3 regions. The authors performed first-round RT-PCR with HTBI primers and then a second-round multiplex PCR. MiXCR, applied by TCRdb to the multiplex PCR reads, yields one record per CDR3 protein. The table has approximately 1.2 million distinct CDR3 sequences, about 36% seen once; the top ten hold over 8.5%. The specimen was peripheral blood or thyroid tissue (not recorded which). These receptors were obtained from an adult man with Graves' hyperthyroidism.

This clonotype was counted many times. The V gene is TRBV29-1, the J gene TRBJ1-2; D unresolved. V dropped 7 bases and J dropped 0 bases, with 15 bases sitting between them. The V gene's germline CDR1 is SQVTM and CDR2 ANQGSEA. This CDR3 contains 14 residues. The CDR3 DNA reads as TGCAGCGGCGACAAACTCGGAGCTAACTATGGCTACACCTTC. It encodes CSGDKLGANYGYTF.

This clonotype showed up many times. The rearrangement uses TRBV19 and TRBJ1-4; D unclear. The CDR3 spans 15 residues. With 5 bases removed from V and 4 bases from J, the gap between germline ends came to 14 bases. The germline V gene has CDR1 LNHDA and CDR2 SQIVND (reference sequence). The CDR3 is CASSSAGLGNEKLFF. The DNA for the CDR3 is TGTGCCAGTAGTTCGGCCGGACTGGGTAATGAAAAACTGTTTTTT.

This clonotype was recorded at least ten times. The V call is TRBV20-1, the J call TRBJ1-5, with D maybe TRBD1 (5 bases). Germline V lookup: CDR1 DFQATT, CDR2 SNEGSKA (reference sequence). The CDR3 length is 14 residues. V was pared by 6 bases and J by 2 bases, with 14 bases between. As DNA, the CDR3 is TGCAGTGCAAAGGACACGCTCGGCAATCAGCCCCAGCATTTT. It specifies CSAKDTLGNQPQHF.

The chain has TRBV19 and TRBJ1-2; D is perhaps TRBD1 (5 bases). The CDR3 is 12 amino acids. The ends were cut back, 3 bases at V and 6 bases at J, with 8 bases in the middle. Germline assignment: CDR1 LNHDA and CDR2 SQIVND (reference sequence). CDR3 protein: CASSIRGDGYTF. Written as DNA, the CDR3 is TGTGCCAGTAGTATTCGGGGCGATGGCTACACCTTC.